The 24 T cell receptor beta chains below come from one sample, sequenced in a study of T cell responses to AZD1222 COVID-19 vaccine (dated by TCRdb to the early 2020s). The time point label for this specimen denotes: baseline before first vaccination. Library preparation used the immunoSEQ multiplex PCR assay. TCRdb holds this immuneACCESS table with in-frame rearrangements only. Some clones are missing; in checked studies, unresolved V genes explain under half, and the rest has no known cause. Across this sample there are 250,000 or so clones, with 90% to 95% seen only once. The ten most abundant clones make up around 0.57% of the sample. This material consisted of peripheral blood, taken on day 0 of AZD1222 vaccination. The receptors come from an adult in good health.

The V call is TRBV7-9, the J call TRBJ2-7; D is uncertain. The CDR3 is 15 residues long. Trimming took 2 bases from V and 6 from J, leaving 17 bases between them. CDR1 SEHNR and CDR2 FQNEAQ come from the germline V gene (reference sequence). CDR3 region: CASSLIVLTLGEQYF. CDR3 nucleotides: TGTGCCAGCAGCTTAATTGTACTAACCCTCGGCGAGCAGTACTTC.

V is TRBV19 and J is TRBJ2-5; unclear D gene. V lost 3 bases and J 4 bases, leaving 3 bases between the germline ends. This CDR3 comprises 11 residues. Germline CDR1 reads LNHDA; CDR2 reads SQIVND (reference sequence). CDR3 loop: CASSIRETQYF. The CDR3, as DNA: TGTGCCAGTAGTATCCGAGAGACCCAGTACTTC.

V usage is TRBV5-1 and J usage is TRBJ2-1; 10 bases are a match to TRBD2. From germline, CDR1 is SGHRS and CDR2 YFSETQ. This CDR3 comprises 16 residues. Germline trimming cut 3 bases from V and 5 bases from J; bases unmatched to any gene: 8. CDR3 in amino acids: CASSSLSSGGHNEQFF. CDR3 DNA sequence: TGCGCCAGCAGCTCCCTTAGTAGCGGGGGGCACAATGAGCAGTTCTTC.

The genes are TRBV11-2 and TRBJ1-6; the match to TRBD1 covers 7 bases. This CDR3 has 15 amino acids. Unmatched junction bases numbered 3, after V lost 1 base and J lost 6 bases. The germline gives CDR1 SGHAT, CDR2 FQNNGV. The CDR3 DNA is TGTGCCAGCAGCTTAGGGACAGGACTTAATTCACCCCTCCACTTT. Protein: CASSLGTGLNSPLHF.

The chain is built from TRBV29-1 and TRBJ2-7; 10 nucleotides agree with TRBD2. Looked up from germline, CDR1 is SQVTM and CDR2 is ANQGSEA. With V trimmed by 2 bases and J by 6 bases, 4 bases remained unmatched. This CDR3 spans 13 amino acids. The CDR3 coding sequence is TGCAGCGTTGAAAGCGGGAGGGCCTCCGAGCAGTACTTC. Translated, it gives CSVESGRASEQYF.

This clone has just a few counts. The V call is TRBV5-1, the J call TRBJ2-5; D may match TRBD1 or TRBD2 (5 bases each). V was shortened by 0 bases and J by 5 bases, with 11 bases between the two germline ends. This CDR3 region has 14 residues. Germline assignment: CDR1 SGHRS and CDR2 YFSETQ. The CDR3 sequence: CASSLATGTETQYF. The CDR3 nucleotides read TGCGCCAGCAGCTTGGCGACGGGGACGGAGACCCAGTACTTC.

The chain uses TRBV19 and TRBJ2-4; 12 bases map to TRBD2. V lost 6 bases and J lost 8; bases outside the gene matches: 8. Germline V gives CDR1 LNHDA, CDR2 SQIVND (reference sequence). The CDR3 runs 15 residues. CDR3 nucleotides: TGTGCCAGTAGGACTAGCGGGGGCCCAAGGGACATTCAGTACTTC. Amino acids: CASRTSGGPRDIQYF.

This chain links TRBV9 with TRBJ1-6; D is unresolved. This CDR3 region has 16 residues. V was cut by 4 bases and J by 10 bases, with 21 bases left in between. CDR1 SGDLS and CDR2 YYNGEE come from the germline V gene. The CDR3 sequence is CASSPQTLDTQSPLHF. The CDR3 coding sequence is TGTGCCAGCAGCCCTCAGACGCTAGATACCCAGTCACCCCTCCACTTT.

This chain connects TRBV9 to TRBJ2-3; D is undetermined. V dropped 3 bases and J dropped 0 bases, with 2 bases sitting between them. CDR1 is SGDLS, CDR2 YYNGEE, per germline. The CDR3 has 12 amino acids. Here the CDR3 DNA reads TGTGCCAGCAGCGAAAGCACAGATACGCAGTATTTT. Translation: CASSESTDTQYF.

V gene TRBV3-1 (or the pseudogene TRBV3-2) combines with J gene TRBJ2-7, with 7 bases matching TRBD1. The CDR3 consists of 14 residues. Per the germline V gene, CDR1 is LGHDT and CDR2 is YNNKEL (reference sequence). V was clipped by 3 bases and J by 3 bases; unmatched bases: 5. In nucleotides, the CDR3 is TGTGCCAGCAGCCACCGGGCAGGGGGCTACGAGCAGTACTTC. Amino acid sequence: CASSHRAGGYEQYF.

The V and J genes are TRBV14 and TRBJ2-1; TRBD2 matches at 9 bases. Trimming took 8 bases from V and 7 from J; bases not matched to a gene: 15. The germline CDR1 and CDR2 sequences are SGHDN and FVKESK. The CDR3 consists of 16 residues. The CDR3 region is CASAPRGAGGWNEQFF. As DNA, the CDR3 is TGTGCCAGCGCGCCCCGGGGTGCGGGAGGGTGGAATGAGCAGTTCTTC.

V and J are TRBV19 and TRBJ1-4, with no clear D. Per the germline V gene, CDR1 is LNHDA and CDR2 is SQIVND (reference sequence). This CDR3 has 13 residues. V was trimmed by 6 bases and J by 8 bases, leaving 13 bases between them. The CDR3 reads CASSNPHPEKLFF. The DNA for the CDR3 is TGTGCCAGTAGCAACCCCCACCCCGAAAAACTGTTTTTT.

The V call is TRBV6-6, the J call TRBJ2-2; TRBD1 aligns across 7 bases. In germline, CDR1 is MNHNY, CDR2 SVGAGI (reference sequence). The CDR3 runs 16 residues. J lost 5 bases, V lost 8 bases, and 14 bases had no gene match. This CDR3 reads CASPKSEGARTGELFF. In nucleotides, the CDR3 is TGTGCCAGCCCCAAAAGCGAGGGGGCGAGGACCGGGGAGCTGTTTTTT.

The CDR3 loop reads CASGRAGVGEQYF. For the CDR3, the DNA is TGTGCCAGCGGGCGGGCGGGAGTTGGCGAGCAGTACTTC. This chain connects TRBV5-4 to TRBJ2-7, with 7 bases lining up with TRBD2. The germline gives CDR1 SGHNT, CDR2 YYREEE (reference sequence). The CDR3 has 13 amino acids. V gave up 7 bases and J gave up 6 bases; unmatched junction bases: 10.

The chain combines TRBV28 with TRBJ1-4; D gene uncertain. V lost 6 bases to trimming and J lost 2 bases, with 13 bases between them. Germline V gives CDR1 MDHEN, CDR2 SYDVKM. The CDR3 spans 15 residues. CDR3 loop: CASSSRRETNEKLFF. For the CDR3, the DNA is TGTGCCAGCAGCTCTAGAAGGGAGACTAATGAAAAACTGTTTTTT.

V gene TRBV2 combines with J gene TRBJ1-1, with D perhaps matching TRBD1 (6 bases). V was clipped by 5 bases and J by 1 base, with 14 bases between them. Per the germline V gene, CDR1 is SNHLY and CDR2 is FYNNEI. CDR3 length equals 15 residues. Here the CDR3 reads CASSRWGQGNTEAFF. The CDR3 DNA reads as TGTGCCAGCAGTCGGTGGGGGCAGGGGAACACTGAAGCTTTCTTT.

CDR3 DNA: TGTGCCAGCGCTGTAAGGACAGGGGTTGACACCATATATTTT. Translated, it gives CASAVRTGVDTIYF. This chain links TRBV7-8 with TRBJ1-3, with TRBD1 matching 9 bases. CDR1 is SGHVS and CDR2 is FQNEAQ in the germline V gene. CDR3 size: 14 residues. The trim removed 8 bases at V and 8 bases at J, leaving 10 bases unmatched. Based on the CDR3 plus reference TRBV7-8 and TRBJ1-3, the full variable domain is GAGVSQSPRYKVAKRGQDVALRCDPISGHVSLFWYQQALGQGPEFLTYFQNEAQLDKSGLPSDRFFAERPEGSVSTLKIQRTQQEDSAVYLCASAVRTGVDTIYFGEGSWLTVV.

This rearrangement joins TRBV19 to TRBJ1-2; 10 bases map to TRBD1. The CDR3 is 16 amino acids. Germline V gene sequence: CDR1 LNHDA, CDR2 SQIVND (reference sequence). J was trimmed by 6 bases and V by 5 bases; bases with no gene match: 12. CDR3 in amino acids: CASSFRDRGKEHGYTF. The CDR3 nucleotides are TGTGCCAGTAGTTTCCGGGACAGGGGAAAGGAGCATGGCTACACCTTC.

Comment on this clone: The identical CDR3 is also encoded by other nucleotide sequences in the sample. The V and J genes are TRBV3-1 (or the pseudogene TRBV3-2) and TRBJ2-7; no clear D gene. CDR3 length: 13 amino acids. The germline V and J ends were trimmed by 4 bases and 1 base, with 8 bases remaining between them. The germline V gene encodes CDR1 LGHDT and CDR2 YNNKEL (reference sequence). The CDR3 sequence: CASSPGPSYEQYF. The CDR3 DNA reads TGTGCCAGCAGCCCCGGGCCGTCCTACGAGCAGTACTTC.

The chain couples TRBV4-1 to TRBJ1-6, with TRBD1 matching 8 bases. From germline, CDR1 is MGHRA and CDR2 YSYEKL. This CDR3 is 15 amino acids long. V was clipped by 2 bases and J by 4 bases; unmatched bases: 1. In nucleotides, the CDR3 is TGCGCCAGCAGCCAAACAGGGGGGTATAATTCACCCCTCCACTTT. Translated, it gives CASSQTGGYNSPLHF.

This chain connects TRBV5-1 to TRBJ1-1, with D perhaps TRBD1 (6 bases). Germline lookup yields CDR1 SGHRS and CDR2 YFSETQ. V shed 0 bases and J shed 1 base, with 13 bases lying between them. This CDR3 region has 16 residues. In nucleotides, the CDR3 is TGCGCCAGCAGCTTGGGACCGCAGGGGAGGAACACTGAAGCTTTCTTT. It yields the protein CASSLGPQGRNTEAFF.

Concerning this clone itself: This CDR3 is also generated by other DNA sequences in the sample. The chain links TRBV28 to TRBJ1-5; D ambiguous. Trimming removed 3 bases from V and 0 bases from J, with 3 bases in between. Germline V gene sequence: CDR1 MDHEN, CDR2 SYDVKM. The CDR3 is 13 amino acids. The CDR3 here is CASSLVSNQPQHF. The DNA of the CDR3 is TGTGCCAGCAGTTTGGTTAGCAATCAGCCCCAGCATTTT.

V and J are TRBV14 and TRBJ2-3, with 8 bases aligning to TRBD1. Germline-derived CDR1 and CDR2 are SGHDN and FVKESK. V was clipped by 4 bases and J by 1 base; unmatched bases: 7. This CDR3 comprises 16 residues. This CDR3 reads CASSRTQGARTDTQYF. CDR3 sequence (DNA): TGTGCCAGCAGCCGAACCCAGGGGGCGCGCACAGATACGCAGTATTTT.

CDR3 amino acids: CASSSGEGWAYGYTF. The CDR3 bases are TGTGCCAGCAGCTCCGGGGAAGGATGGGCTTATGGCTACACCTTC. The rearrangement uses TRBV6-5 and TRBJ1-2; no reliable D call. Germline CDR1 and CDR2: MNHEY and SVGAGI. CDR3 length: 15 amino acids. Trimming took 6 bases from V and 5 from J, leaving 19 bases between them.